The source of this T cell receptor (beta chain) is a study of T cell responses to AZD1222 COVID-19 vaccine. Study-level findings and limits: Possibly, clonal diversity was underestimated; donors were largely white British and included more females. Scientists sampled the repertoires only once the peak T cell response had passed.

V gave up 6 bases and J gave up 2 bases, with 14 bases separating them. Germline CDR1 reads SQVTM; CDR2 reads ANQGSEA. This CDR3 has 14 residues. Method: immunoSEQ multiplex PCR; TCRdb's copy keeps in-frame clones and lacks some. The sample holds around 35,000 clones, 80% to 90% seen once. On this clone: Its antigen is not known.

V is TRBV29-1 and J is TRBJ1-3, with D uncertain. The receptor was isolated from an adult who received the AZD1222 COVID-19 vaccine. This specimen was peripheral blood, taken 28 days after the second AZD1222 dose. This chain's CDR3 is CSVEDGKTGNTIYF. CDR3 sequence (DNA): TGCAGCGTGGAGGACGGGAAGACTGGAAACACCATATATTTT.